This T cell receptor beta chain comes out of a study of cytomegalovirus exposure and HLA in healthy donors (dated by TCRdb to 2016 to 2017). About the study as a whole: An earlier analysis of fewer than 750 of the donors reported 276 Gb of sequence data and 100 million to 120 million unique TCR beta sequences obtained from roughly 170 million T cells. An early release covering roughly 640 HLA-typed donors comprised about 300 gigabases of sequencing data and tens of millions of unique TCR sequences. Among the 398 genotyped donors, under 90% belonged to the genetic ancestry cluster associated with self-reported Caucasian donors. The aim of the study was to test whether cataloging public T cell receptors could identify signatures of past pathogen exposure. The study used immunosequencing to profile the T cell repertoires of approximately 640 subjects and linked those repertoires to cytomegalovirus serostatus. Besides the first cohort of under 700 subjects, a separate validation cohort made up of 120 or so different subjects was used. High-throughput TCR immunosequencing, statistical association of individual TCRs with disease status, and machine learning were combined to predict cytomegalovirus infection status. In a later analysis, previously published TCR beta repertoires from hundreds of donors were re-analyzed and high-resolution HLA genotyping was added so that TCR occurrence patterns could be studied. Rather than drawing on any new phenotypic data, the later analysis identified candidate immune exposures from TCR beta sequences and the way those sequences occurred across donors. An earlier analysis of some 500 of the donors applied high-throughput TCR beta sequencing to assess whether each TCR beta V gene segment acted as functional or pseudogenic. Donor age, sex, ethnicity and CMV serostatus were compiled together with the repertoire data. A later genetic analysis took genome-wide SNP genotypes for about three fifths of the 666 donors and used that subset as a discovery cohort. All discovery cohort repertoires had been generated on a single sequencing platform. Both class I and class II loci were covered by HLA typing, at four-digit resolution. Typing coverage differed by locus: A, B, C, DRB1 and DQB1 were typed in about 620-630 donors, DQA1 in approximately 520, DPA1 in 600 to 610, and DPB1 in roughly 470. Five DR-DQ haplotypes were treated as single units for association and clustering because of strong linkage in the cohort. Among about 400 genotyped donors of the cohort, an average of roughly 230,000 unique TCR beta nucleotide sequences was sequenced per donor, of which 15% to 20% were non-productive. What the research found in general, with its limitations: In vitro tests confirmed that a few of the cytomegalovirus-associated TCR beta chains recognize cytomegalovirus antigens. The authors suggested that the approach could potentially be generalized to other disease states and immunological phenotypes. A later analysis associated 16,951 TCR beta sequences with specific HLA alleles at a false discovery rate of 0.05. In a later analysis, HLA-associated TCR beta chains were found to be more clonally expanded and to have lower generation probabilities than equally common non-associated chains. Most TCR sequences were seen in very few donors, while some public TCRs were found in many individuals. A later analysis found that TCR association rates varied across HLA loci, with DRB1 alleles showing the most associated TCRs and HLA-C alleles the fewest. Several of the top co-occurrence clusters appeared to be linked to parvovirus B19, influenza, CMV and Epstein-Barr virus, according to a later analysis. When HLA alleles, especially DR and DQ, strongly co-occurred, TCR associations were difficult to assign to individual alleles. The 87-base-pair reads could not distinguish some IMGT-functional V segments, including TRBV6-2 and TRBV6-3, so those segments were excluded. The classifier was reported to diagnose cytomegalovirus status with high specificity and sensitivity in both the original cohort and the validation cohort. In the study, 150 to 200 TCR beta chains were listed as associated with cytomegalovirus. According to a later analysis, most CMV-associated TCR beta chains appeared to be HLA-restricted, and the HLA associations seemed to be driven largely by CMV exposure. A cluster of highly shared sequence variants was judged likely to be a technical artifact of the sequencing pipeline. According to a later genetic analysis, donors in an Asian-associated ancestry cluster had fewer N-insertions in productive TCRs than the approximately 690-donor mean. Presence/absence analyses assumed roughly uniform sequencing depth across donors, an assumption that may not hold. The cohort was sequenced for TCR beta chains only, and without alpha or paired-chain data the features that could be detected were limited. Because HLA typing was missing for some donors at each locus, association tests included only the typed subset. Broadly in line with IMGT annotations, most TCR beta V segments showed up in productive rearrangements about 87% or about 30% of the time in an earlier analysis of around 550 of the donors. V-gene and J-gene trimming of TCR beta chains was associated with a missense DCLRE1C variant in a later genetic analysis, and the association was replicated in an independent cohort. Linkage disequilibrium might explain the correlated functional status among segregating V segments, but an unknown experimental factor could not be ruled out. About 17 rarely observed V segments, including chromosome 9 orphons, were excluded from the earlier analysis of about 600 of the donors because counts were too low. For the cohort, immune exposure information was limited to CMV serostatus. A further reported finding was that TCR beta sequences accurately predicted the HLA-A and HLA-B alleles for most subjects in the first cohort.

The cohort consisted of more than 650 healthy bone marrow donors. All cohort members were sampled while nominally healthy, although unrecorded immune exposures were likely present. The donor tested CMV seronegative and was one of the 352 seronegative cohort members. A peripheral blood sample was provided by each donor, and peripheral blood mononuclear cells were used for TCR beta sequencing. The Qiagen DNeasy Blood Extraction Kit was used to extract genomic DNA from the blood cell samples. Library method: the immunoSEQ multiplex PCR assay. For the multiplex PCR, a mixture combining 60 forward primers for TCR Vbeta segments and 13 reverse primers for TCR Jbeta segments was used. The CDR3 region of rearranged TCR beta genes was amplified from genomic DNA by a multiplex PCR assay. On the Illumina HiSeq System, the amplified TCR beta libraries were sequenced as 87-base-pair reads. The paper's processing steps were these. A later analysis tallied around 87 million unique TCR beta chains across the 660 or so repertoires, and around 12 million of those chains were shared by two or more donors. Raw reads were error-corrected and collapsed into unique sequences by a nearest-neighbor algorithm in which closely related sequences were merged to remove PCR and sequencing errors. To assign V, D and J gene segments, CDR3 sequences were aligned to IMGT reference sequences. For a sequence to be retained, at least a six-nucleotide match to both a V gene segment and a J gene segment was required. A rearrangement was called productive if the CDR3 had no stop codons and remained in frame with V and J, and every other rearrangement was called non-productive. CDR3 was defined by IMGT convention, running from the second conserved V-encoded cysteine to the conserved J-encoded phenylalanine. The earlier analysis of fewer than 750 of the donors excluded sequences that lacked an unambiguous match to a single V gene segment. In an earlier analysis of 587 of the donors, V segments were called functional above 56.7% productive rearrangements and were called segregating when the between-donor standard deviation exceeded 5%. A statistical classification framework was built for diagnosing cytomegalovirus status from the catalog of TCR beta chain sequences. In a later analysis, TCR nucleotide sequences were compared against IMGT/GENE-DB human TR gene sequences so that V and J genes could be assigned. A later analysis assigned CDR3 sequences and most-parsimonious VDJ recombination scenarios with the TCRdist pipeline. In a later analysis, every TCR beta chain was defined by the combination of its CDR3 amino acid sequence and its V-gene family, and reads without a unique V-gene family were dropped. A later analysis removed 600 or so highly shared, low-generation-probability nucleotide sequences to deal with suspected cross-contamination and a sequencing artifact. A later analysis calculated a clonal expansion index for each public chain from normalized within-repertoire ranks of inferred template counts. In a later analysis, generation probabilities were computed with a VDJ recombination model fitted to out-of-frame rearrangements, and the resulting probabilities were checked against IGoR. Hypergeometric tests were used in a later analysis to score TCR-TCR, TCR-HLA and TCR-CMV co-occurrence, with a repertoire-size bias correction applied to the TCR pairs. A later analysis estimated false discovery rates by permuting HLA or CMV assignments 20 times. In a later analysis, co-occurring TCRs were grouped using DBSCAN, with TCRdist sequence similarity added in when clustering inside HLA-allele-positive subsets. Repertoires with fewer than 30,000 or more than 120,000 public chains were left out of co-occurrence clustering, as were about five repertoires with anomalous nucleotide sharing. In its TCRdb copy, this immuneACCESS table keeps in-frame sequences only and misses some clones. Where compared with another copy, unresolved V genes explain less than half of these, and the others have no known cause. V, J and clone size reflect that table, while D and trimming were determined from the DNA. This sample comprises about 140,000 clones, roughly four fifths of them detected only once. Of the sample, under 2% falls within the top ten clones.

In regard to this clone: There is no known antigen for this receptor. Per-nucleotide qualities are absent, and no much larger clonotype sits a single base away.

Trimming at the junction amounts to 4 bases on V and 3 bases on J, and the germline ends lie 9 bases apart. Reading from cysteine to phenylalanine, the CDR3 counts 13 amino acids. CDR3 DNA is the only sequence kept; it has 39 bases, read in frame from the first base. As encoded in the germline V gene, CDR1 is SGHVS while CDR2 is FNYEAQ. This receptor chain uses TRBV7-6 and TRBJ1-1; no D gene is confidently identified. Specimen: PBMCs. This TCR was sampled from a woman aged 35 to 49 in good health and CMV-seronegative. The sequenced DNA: TGTGCCAGCAGCTCTAGGGAGGACACTGAAGCTTTCTTT. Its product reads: CASSSREDTEAFF.